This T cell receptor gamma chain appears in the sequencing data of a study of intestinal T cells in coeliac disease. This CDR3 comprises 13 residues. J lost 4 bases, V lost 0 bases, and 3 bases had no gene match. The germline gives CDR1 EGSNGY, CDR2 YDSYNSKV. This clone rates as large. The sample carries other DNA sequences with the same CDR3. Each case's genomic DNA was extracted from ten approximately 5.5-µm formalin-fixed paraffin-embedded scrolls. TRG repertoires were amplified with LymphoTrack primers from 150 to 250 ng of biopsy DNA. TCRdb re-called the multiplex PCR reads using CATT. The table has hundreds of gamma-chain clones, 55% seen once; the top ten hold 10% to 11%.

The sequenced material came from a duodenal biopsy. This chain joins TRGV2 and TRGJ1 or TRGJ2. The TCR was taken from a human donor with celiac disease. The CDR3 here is CATWDGQYYKKLF. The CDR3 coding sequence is TGTGCCACCTGGGACGGGCAATATTATAAGAAACTCTTT.